The next 2 T cell receptor beta chains were all read from a single sample in a study of Graves' ophthalmopathy and Graves' hyperthyroidism. RNA transcripts were the source from which TCR beta CDR3 regions were amplified. An opening RT-PCR round employed HTBI primers and preceded a second-round multiplex PCR. TCRdb passed the multiplex PCR reads through MiXCR, listing each CDR3 protein once. The table lists roughly 400,000 distinct CDR3 sequences, about a sixth of them singletons. The sample taken for sequencing was peripheral blood. The receptors here all came from an adult woman with stable Graves' hyperthyroidism.

Ten or more counts support this clonotype. The chain has TRBV30 and TRBJ2-2; 12 positions agree with TRBD2. After removal of 1 base from V and 3 bases from J, the junction contained 0 bases not matched to a gene. Germline lookup yields CDR1 GTSNPN and CDR2 SVGIG (reference sequence). CDR3 length equals 15 residues. The CDR3: CAWSGLAGDTGELFF. The DNA of the CDR3 is TGTGCCTGGAGTGGACTAGCGGGAGACACCGGGGAGCTGTTTTTT. The full variable domain, rest sourced from reference TRBV30 and TRBJ2-2, is SQTIHQWPATLVQPVGSPLSLECTVEGTSNPNLYWYRQAAGRGLQLLFYSVGIGQISSEVPQNLSASRPQDRQFILSSKKLLLSDSGFYLCAWSGLAGDTGELFFGEGSRLTVL.

This clonotype was counted ten times or more. The rearrangement links TRBV4-2 to TRBJ2-7, with D perhaps matching TRBD1 (5 bases). CDR1 is LGHNA, CDR2 YNFKEQ, per germline. Trimming stripped 1 base from V and 5 bases from J, with 9 bases between. The CDR3 has 13 residues. CDR3 coding DNA: TGTGCCAGCAGCCAAGGTCAAGGGGACGAGCAGTACTTC. Translation: CASSQGQGDEQYF.